A selection of T cell receptor beta chains follows, all from one sample in a study of blood T cell repertoires in COVID-19. The table came from immunoSEQ multiplex PCR; TCRdb's copy has only in-frame clones and leaves some out. This sample has roughly 86,000 clones, with 82% found just once. Sequencing used peripheral blood. Source of these receptors: a human donor in a cohort sampled during active COVID-19. The CDR3 runs from the conserved cysteine through the conserved F or W. The D gene is left open where the match is weak. Some rows have no size entry. The others give once, few or many, or a class for an expanded clone.

d_call | j_call | v_call | clone_size | cdr3_aa | cdr3_nt
TRBD2 | TRBJ2-1 | TRBV9 | NA | CASSLHLAGGSVEQFF | TGTGCCAGCAGCCTCCACCTAGCGGGGGGATCTGTTGAGCAGTTCTTC
NA | TRBJ2-2 | TRBV3-1/TRBV3-2 | NA | CASSLGPGELFF | TGTGCCAGCAGCCTGGGGCCCGGGGAGCTGTTTTTT
TRBD2 | TRBJ2-1 | TRBV24-1 | NA | CATSDFTSGGYNEQFF | TGTGCCACCAGTGATTTCACTAGCGGGGGATACAATGAGCAGTTCTTC
NA | TRBJ1-1 | TRBV12-3/TRBV12-4 | NA | CASRETALEAFF | TGTGCCAGCAGGGAAACAGCCCTTGAAGCTTTCTTT
TRBD1 | TRBJ2-5 | TRBV24-1 | NA | CATSDLSGTGGETQYF | TGTGCCACCAGTGATTTGTCCGGGACAGGGGGAGAGACCCAGTACTTC
NA | TRBJ2-1 | TRBV5-1 | NA | CASSFARGSYNEQFF | TGCGCCAGCAGCTTTGCGCGGGGTTCCTACAATGAGCAGTTCTTC
NA | TRBJ1-1 | TRBV28 | NA | CASSLFAMNTEAFF | TGTGCCAGCAGTTTATTCGCTATGAACACTGAAGCTTTCTTT
TRBD1 | TRBJ1-2 | TRBV10-3 | once | CATRTGGYGYTF | TGTGCCACCCGGACAGGGGGGTATGGCTACACCTTC
NA | TRBJ2-7 | TRBV7-2 | NA | CASSLSESLEQYF | TGTGCCAGCAGCTTGTCTGAGTCCCTCGAGCAGTACTTC
NA | TRBJ1-5 | TRBV28 | once | CASSPVGQVDQPQHF | TGTGCCAGCAGTCCCGTGGGGCAGGTTGATCAGCCCCAGCATTTT
TRBD1 | TRBJ2-2 | TRBV5-4 | NA | CASSRQGVTGELFF | TGTGCCAGCAGCAGACAGGGGGTAACGGGGGAGCTGTTTTTT
TRBD1 | TRBJ2-3 | TRBV2 | NA | CASSEFQGADTQYF | TGTGCCAGCAGTGAGTTCCAGGGGGCAGATACGCAGTATTTT
NA | TRBJ2-7 | TRBV5-1 | NA | CASSIRPDSYYEQYF | TGCGCCAGCAGTATCCGTCCCGACAGTTACTACGAGCAGTACTTC
NA | TRBJ2-7 | TRBV19 | NA | CASSLFSVEQYF | TGTGCCAGTAGTCTTTTTTCAGTAGAGCAGTACTTC
TRBD1 | TRBJ2-2 | TRBV19 | NA | CASSIGAQGAGGELFF | TGTGCCAGTAGTATAGGCGCGCAGGGGGCGGGCGGGGAGCTGTTTTTT
NA | TRBJ1-2 | TRBV9 | NA | CASSVAQGGSNYGYTF | TGTGCCAGCAGCGTAGCCCAGGGAGGCAGTAACTATGGCTACACCTTC
TRBD1 | TRBJ1-2 | TRBV6-6 | NA | CASSYDREANYGYTF | TGTGCCAGCAGTTACGACAGGGAGGCTAACTATGGCTACACCTTC
NA | TRBJ1-1 | TRBV11-2 | NA | CASSLLSYTTEAFF | TGTGCCAGCAGCTTATTATCTTACACCACTGAAGCTTTCTTT
TRBD2 | TRBJ2-2 | TRBV29-1 | NA | CSVVRVAGATGELFF | TGCAGCGTTGTTAGGGTAGCGGGGGCCACCGGGGAGCTGTTTTTT
NA | TRBJ2-3 | TRBV5-4 | NA | CASTPGRRASTDTQYF | TGTGCCAGCACCCCCGGTCGGCGGGCTAGCACAGATACGCAGTATTTT
NA | TRBJ2-5 | TRBV28 | NA | CASSSRQPPETQYF | TGTGCCAGCAGTTCACGACAGCCTCCGGAGACCCAGTACTTC
TRBD1 | TRBJ1-4 | TRBV6-6 | NA | CASSGRDRDTNEKLFF | TGTGCCAGCAGTGGCCGGGACAGGGATACTAATGAAAAACTGTTTTTT
TRBD1 | TRBJ1-4 | TRBV3-1/TRBV3-2 | once | CASSHQGQVSVNEKLFF | TGTGCCAGCAGCCATCAGGGACAGGTGTCGGTTAATGAAAAACTGTTTTTT
NA | TRBJ2-3 | TRBV9 | NA | CASSVALPADTQYF | TGTGCCAGCAGCGTAGCTCTGCCAGCAGATACGCAGTATTTT
NA | TRBJ1-2 | TRBV28 | NA | CASSSSTVNYGYTF | TGTGCCAGCAGTTCGTCGACAGTTAACTATGGCTACACCTTC
TRBD1 | TRBJ2-5 | TRBV19 | NA | CASSAPGQGAQETQYF | TGTGCCAGTAGTGCCCCGGGACAGGGGGCCCAAGAGACCCAGTACTTC
TRBD1 | TRBJ2-7 | TRBV5-1 | few | CASSSGQGDYEQYF | TGCGCCAGCAGCTCAGGACAGGGTGACTACGAGCAGTACTTC
TRBD1 | TRBJ2-7 | TRBV6-5 | NA | CATETGGTFYEQYF | TGTGCCACCGAGACAGGGGGCACCTTCTACGAGCAGTACTTC
TRBD2 | TRBJ2-1 | TRBV18 | NA | CASSPPRLAGAPSSYNEQFF | TGTGCCAGCTCACCACCGAGGCTAGCGGGGGCTCCTAGCTCCTACAATGAGCAGTTCTTC
NA | TRBJ2-6 | TRBV28 | NA | CASSLYSGAGGANVLTF | TGTGCCAGCAGTTTATATTCAGGGGCTGGCGGGGCCAACGTCCTGACTTTC
NA | TRBJ2-5 | TRBV5-1 | NA | CASSLAPGRETQYF | TGCGCCAGCAGCTTGGCCCCAGGGCGGGAGACCCAGTACTTC
TRBD1 | TRBJ2-6 | TRBV6-5 | NA | CASRTGGSGANVLTF | TGTGCCAGCAGGACAGGGGGTTCTGGGGCCAACGTCCTGACTTTC
TRBD1 | TRBJ2-3 | TRBV24-1 | NA | CATSRTGSTDTQYF | TGTGCCACCAGCCGGACAGGGAGCACAGATACGCAGTATTTT
TRBD2 | TRBJ2-3 | TRBV2 | NA | CASRRGGNTDTQYF | TGTGCCAGCAGGCGGGGGGGGAACACAGATACGCAGTATTTT
NA | TRBJ1-1 | TRBV29-1 | NA | CSARGDTLNTEAFF | TGCAGCGCCCGTGGGGACACTTTGAACACTGAAGCTTTCTTT
TRBD2 | TRBJ2-3 | TRBV18 | NA | CASSLRGKAGGRTDTQYF | TGTGCCAGCTCACTTCGAGGAAAAGCGGGGGGACGCACAGATACGCAGTATTTT
NA | TRBJ1-5 | TRBV13 | NA | CASSSPIRSNQPQHF | TGTGCCAGCAGCTCCCCCATTCGGAGCAATCAGCCCCAGCATTTT
TRBD2 | TRBJ2-5 | TRBV10-3 | NA | CAIRAAGGSGTQYF | TGTGCCATCAGAGCAGCGGGGGGGTCAGGGACCCAGTACTTC
NA | TRBJ2-2 | TRBV2 | few | CASSPRGRGRTGELFF | TGTGCCAGCAGTCCGCGGGGGCGGGGGCGCACCGGGGAGCTGTTTTTT
TRBD1 | TRBJ2-1 | TRBV7-9 | NA | CASRLQGAGNEQFF | TGTGCCAGCAGATTACAGGGGGCGGGCAATGAGCAGTTCTTC
NA | TRBJ1-6 | TRBV18 | once | CASSPLGQNGNSPLHF | TGTGCCAGCTCACCCCTAGGACAGAACGGGAATTCACCCCTCCACTTT
NA | TRBJ2-3 | TRBV15 | NA | CATSRGGFTDTQYF | TGTGCCACCAGCAGAGGAGGGTTCACAGATACGCAGTATTTT
NA | TRBJ2-3 | TRBV14 | NA | CATSEGPTTDTQYF | TGTGCCACCTCTGAGGGCCCTACCACAGATACGCAGTATTTT
NA | TRBJ2-1 | TRBV3-1/TRBV3-2 | NA | CASSYTGTRSSYNEQFF | TGTGCCAGCAGCTATACCGGGACAAGGAGCTCCTACAATGAGCAGTTCTTC
NA | TRBJ2-5 | TRBV9 | NA | CASSVGGGTQYF | TGTGCCAGCAGCGTAGGCGGGGGCACCCAGTACTTC
TRBD2 | TRBJ2-2 | TRBV6-2/TRBV6-3 | once | CASSYGLVIGELFF | TGTGCCAGCAGTTACGGACTAGTCATCGGGGAGCTGTTTTTT
NA | TRBJ2-1 | TRBV6-4 | NA | CASRAGQYNEQFF | TGTGCCAGCAGGGCGGGACAGTACAATGAGCAGTTCTTC
TRBD1 | TRBJ1-3 | TRBV5-1 | NA | CASSLTGQSGNTIYF | TGCGCCAGCAGCTTGACGGGACAGTCTGGAAACACCATATATTTT
NA | TRBJ2-7 | TRBV11-2 | NA | CASSFSLSYEQYF | TGTGCCAGCAGCTTTAGCCTCTCCTACGAGCAGTACTTC
NA | TRBJ1-4 | TRBV5-1 | NA | CASSPQRRGNEKLFF | TGCGCCAGCAGCCCCCAGCGCAGGGGTAATGAAAAACTGTTTTTT
NA | TRBJ1-1 | TRBV5-1 | NA | CASSGHLNTEAFF | TGCGCCAGCAGCGGACATCTGAACACTGAAGCTTTCTTT
TRBD1 | TRBJ2-7 | TRBV6-5 | NA | CASRDRGRGYEQYF | TGTGCCAGCAGAGACAGGGGGCGAGGGTACGAGCAGTACTTC
TRBD1 | TRBJ1-5 | TRBV28 | NA | CASSLQGGNQPQHF | TGTGCCAGCAGTTTACAGGGGGGCAATCAGCCCCAGCATTTT
NA | TRBJ2-2 | TRBV29-1 | NA | CSVEVYKNTGELFF | TGCAGCGTTGAAGTATACAAGAACACCGGGGAGCTGTTTTTT
NA | TRBJ2-1 | TRBV7-9 | NA | CASREDGDEQFF | TGTGCCAGCAGGGAAGACGGGGATGAGCAGTTCTTC